Presented here are 11 T cell receptor beta chains from one specimen sequenced in a study of shared clonotypes between healthy human individuals. Sequencing used immunoSEQ multiplex PCR; TCRdb keeps in-frame clones, though not all of them. The sample shows 2 million to 2.5 million clones, 92% of them seen only once. Sequenced: naive CD4+ T cells from PBMCs. Indicated subset: CD45RA+ positively selected. Receptor source: a man in his late teens or twenties in good health. Some clones in this sample may be carry-over from other donors' samples.

The chain uses TRBV5-1 and TRBJ2-6; D is possibly TRBD1 (5 bases). The CDR3 consists of 16 residues. The V end lost 2 bases, the J end lost 3 bases, and 12 bases lay between the germline ends. CDR1 is SGHRS, CDR2 YFSETQ, per germline. The CDR3 region is CASSFQQGVGANVLTF. CDR3 sequence (DNA): TGCGCCAGCAGCTTTCAGCAGGGTGTTGGGGCCAACGTCCTGACTTTC.

V usage is TRBV18 and J usage is TRBJ1-5, with D uncertain. Trimming cost V 2 bases and J 1 base, with 6 bases left between them. From germline, CDR1 is KGHSH and CDR2 LQKENI. This CDR3 spans 14 amino acids. CDR3 amino acids: CASSPERSNQPQHF. The CDR3 DNA follows: TGTGCCAGCTCACCAGAGAGGAGCAATCAGCCCCAGCATTTT.

V usage is TRBV27 and J usage is TRBJ2-1, with 9 bases lining up with TRBD1. The CDR3 covers 16 residues. The V and J ends lost 6 bases and 3 bases, in that order; junction bases with no gene match: 9. Per the germline V gene, CDR1 is MNHEY and CDR2 is SMNVEV (reference sequence). DNA for the CDR3: TGTGCCAGCAGAAGATTAGGGACAGGGATCTACAATGAGCAGTTCTTC. The encoded protein is CASRRLGTGIYNEQFF.

The V and J genes are TRBV5-5 and TRBJ2-3; TRBD1 aligns across 10 bases. Germline values: CDR1 SGHKS, CDR2 YYEKEE (reference sequence). Losses at the gene ends were 4 bases for V and 4 bases for J; bases not matched to a gene: 9. The length of the CDR3 is 16 residues. The CDR3 DNA is TGTGCCAGCAGCCAACCCGGGACAGGGGCTGCAGATACGCAGTATTTT. This sequence encodes CASSQPGTGAADTQYF.

The chain links TRBV27 to TRBJ2-2, with 11 bases aligning to TRBD2. The length of the CDR3 is 15 residues. CDR1 and CDR2 from the germline V gene are MNHEY and SMNVEV (reference sequence). The V segment lost 6 bases and the J segment 5 bases; nucleotides outside the gene matches: 5. In nucleotides, the CDR3 is TGTGCCAGCAGAACCGGGACTAGCGGTACCGGGGAGCTGTTTTTT. As protein: CASRTGTSGTGELFF.

The chain joins TRBV9 to TRBJ2-2; TRBD2 matches at 8 bases. This CDR3 has 17 residues. V trimming: 4 bases; J trimming: 1 base; junction bases outside the gene matches: 9. The germline gives CDR1 SGDLS, CDR2 YYNGEE. The CDR3 sequence is CASSPQREIVNTGELFF. For the CDR3, the DNA is TGTGCCAGCAGCCCACAGCGGGAGATAGTGAACACCGGGGAGCTGTTTTTT. Full variable domain (remainder filled in from reference TRBV9 and TRBJ2-2): DSGVTQTPKHLITATGQRVTLRCSPRSGDLSVYWYQQSLDQGLQFLIQYYNGEERAKGNILERFSAQQFPDLHSELNLSSLELGDSALYFCASSPQREIVNTGELFFGEGSRLTVL.

The chain is built from TRBV15 and TRBJ2-3, with 7 bases identical to TRBD1. Germline V gene lookup returns CDR1 LNHNV and CDR2 YYDKDF (reference sequence). With V trimmed by 0 bases and J by 7 bases, 4 bases remained unmatched. This CDR3 is built from 14 residues. The CDR3 region is CATSRERRGNTQYF. The DNA for the CDR3 is TGTGCCACCAGCAGAGAGCGCAGGGGGAATACGCAGTATTTT.

Comments on this clone: The same CDR3 can be traced to other DNA sequences in this sample. The CDR3 region has the DNA TGTGCCAGCAGCTTCGGAGAGACCCAGTACTTC. Translating it yields CASSFGETQYF. The chain has TRBV7-8 and TRBJ2-5; D ambiguous. Germline-derived CDR1 and CDR2 are SGHVS and FQNEAQ. The CDR3 contains 11 residues. V was cut by 3 bases and J by 4 bases, with 3 bases left in between.

The V gene is TRBV7-3, the J gene TRBJ2-3; 10 bases are shared with TRBD2. V dropped 3 bases and J dropped 3; count of bases not matched to a gene: 6. Germline V gene lookup returns CDR1 SGHTA and CDR2 FQGTGA. CDR3 length: 16 amino acids. Here the CDR3 reads CASSFSASGSTDTQYF. CDR3 coding DNA: TGTGCCAGCAGCTTTTCGGCTAGCGGGAGTACAGATACGCAGTATTTT. Together with reference TRBV7-3 and TRBJ2-3, the CDR3 gives the full variable domain: GAGVSQTPSNKVTEKGKYVELRCDPISGHTALYWYRQSLGQGPEFLIYFQGTGAADDSGLPNDRFFAVRPEGSVSTLKIQRTERGDSAVYLCASSFSASGSTDTQYFGPGTRLTVL.

The V gene is TRBV6-5, the J gene TRBJ1-3; D remains ambiguous. With 6 bases removed from V and 0 bases from J, the gap between germline ends came to 9 bases. This CDR3 is built from 14 residues. Germline V lookup: CDR1 MNHEY, CDR2 SVGAGI. The CDR3 DNA follows: TGTGCCAGCAGGCTGGGCTTCTCTGGAAACACCATATATTTT. Translation gives CASRLGFSGNTIYF.

The chain joins TRBV19 to TRBJ2-1; TRBD2 agrees at 8 bases. This CDR3 spans 14 amino acids. The V and J ends lost 5 bases and 5 bases, in that order; junction bases with no gene match: 5. The germline CDR1 and CDR2 sequences are LNHDA and SQIVND (reference sequence). The CDR3 loop is CASSWAGLDNEQFF. The DNA of the CDR3 is TGTGCCAGTAGTTGGGCGGGACTAGACAATGAGCAGTTCTTC.